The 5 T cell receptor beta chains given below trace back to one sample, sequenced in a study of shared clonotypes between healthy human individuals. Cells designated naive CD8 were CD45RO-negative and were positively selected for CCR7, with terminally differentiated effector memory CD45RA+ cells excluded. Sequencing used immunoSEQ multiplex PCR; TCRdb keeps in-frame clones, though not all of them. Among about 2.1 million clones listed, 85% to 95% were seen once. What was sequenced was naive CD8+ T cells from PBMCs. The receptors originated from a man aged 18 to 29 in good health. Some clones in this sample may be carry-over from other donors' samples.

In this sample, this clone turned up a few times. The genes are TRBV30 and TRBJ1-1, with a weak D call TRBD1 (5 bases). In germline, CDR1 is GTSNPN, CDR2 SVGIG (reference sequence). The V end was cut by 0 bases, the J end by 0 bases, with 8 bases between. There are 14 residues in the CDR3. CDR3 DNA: TGTGCCTGGAGTGTTGGGGCCATGAACACTGAAGCTTTCTTT. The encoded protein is CAWSVGAMNTEAFF.

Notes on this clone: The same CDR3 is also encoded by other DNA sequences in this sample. CDR3 in amino acids: CASSEGSYNEQFF. As DNA, the CDR3 is TGTGCCAGCAGTGAAGGCAGTTACAATGAGCAGTTCTTC. The chain carries TRBV2 and TRBJ2-1; no clear D gene. Germline CDR1 is SNHLY and CDR2 is FYNNEI. The V gene lost 1 base and the J gene lost 4 bases, with 5 bases spanning the gap. The CDR3 is made up of 13 amino acids.

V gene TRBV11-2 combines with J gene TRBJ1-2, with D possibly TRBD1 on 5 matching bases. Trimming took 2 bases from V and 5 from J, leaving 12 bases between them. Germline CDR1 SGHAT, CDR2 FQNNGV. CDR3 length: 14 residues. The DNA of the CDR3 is TGTGCCAGCAGCTTATCAACAGGCCCATATGGCTACACCTTC. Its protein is CASSLSTGPYGYTF.

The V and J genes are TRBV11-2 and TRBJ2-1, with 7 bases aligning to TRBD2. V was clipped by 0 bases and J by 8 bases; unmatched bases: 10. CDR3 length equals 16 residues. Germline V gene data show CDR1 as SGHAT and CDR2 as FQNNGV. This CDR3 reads CASSLDMGGGLHEQFF. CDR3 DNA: TGTGCCAGCAGCTTAGATATGGGCGGGGGTCTCCATGAGCAGTTCTTC.

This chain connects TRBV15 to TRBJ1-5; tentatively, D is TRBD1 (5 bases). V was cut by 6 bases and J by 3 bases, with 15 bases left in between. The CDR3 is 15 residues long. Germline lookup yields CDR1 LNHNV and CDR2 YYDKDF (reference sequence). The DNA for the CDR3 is TGTGCCACCAGTTATGGGAGAGGGACCAATCAGCCCCAGCATTTT. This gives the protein CATSYGRGTNQPQHF.